This section outlines one T cell receptor (beta chain) sequence together with its context. Its antigen is undetermined. Healthy Caucasians supplied all donations. The CDR3 totals 16 residues. Trimming cost V 6 bases and J 1 base; bases outside gene matches: 8. Germline-derived CDR1 and CDR2 are MNHEY and SMNVEV (reference sequence). Via MiXCR, TCRdb re-called the 5' RACE reads, giving one row per CDR3 protein. The data contain 1,800,000 or so distinct CDR3 sequences, under 35% of them singletons. The sample belongs to a study of identical twins. Study conclusions and caveats: Abundant cord blood beta clonotypes carried fewer insertions; memory repertoires showed none.

The origin of this receptor is a newborn girl in good health. The chain employs TRBV27 and TRBJ2-1; 8 bases line up with TRBD1. The source material was cord blood. For the CDR3, the DNA is TGTGCCAGCAGCCCCTTCGGGACAGGTTCCTACAATGAGCAGTTCTTC. It translates to CASSPFGTGSYNEQFF.